Listed below are T cell receptor beta chains from one sample, sequenced in a study of response to subunit inactivated influenza vaccine. TCRdb ran MiXCR on the RT-PCR reads and lists one entry per CDR3 protein. The sample holds hundreds of thousands of distinct CDR3 sequences, 15% to 17% seen once. Sequenced here: PBMCs from blood, sampled approximately 12 days after vaccination. These receptors were taken from a man aged 45-65 years who received an inactivated influenza vaccine. CDR3s include the opening cysteine and the closing phenylalanine or tryptophan. D genes are given only for firm matches. Clone size, where shown, is once, few, many, or a class for clones that have expanded.

V gene	clone size	D gene	J gene	CDR3 protein	CDR3 DNA
TRBV20-1	NA	NA	TRBJ1-5	CSASGSIGPQHF	TGCAGTGCTAGCGGCAGCATTGGGCCCCAGCATTTT
TRBV6-6	NA	NA	TRBJ2-3	CASSWGWKDTQYF	TGTGCCAGCAGCTGGGGGTGGAAAGATACGCAGTATTTT
TRBV5-1	NA	TRBD2	TRBJ2-1	CASSEGLAANNEQFF	TGCGCCAGCAGCGAGGGACTAGCGGCGAACAATGAGCAGTTCTTC
TRBV12-3/TRBV12-4	NA	TRBD1	TRBJ2-1	CASREEGQGAYNEQFF	TGTGCCAGCAGGGAAGAGGGACAGGGGGCGTACAATGAGCAGTTCTTC
TRBV2	few	NA	TRBJ1-5	CASSAGRDNQPQHF	TGTGCCAGCAGTGCCGGACGAGACAATCAGCCCCAGCATTTT
TRBV18	NA	NA	TRBJ2-1	CASSPPRPTGEQFF	TGTGCCAGCTCACCACCCAGACCAACGGGTGAGCAGTTCTTC
TRBV12-3/TRBV12-4	few	NA	TRBJ2-3	CASSSGPHADTQYF	TGTGCCAGCAGTTCCGGACCCCATGCAGATACGCAGTATTTT
TRBV20-1	few	NA	TRBJ2-1	CSASKLTGNEQFF	TGCAGTGCTAGCAAATTGACCGGCAATGAGCAGTTCTTC
TRBV20-1	NA	NA	TRBJ1-3	CSARARGENTIYF	TGCAGTGCTAGAGCCAGGGGAGAAAACACCATATATTTT
TRBV15	many	NA	TRBJ2-5	CATSSLSRDGKETQYF	TGTGCCACCAGCAGTCTATCTCGGGACGGTAAAGAGACCCAGTACTTC
TRBV6-5	few	NA	TRBJ2-2	CASSYSNPIGELFF	TGTGCCAGCAGTTACTCGAATCCAATCGGGGAGCTGTTTTTT
TRBV7-9	few	TRBD1	TRBJ2-3	CASSFDRGLTDTQYF	TGTGCCAGCAGTTTTGACAGGGGGCTAACAGATACGCAGTATTTT
TRBV20-1	many	TRBD2	TRBJ2-7	CSARDPSGVYEQYF	TGCAGTGCTAGAGATCCTAGCGGGGTCTACGAGCAGTACTTC
TRBV6-2/TRBV6-3	NA	TRBD2	TRBJ2-1	CASSYPRTSGDSSSYNEQFF	TGTGCCAGCAGTTACCCAAGGACTAGCGGCGACTCCAGCTCCTACAATGAGCAGTTCTTC
TRBV7-2	NA	NA	TRBJ1-6	CASSLGFRSTPLHF	TGTGCCAGCAGCTTAGGGTTCAGGTCAACACCCCTCCACTTT
TRBV5-1	NA	TRBD1	TRBJ2-1	CASSLAKGAGLSEQFF	TGCGCCAGCAGCTTGGCCAAGGGGGCCGGTTTGAGTGAGCAGTTCTTC
TRBV6-2/TRBV6-3	NA	NA	TRBJ2-5	CASSSVTRKETQYF	TGTGCCAGCAGTTCGGTCACAAGAAAAGAGACCCAGTACTTC
TRBV19	few	TRBD1	TRBJ2-1	CASSIDNRGSEQFF	TGTGCCAGTAGTATAGACAACAGGGGGTCTGAGCAGTTCTTC
TRBV20-1	few	TRBD1	TRBJ1-5	CSARAPGQINQPQHF	TGCAGTGCTAGAGCCCCGGGACAGATCAATCAGCCCCAGCATTTT
TRBV2	few	NA	TRBJ2-7	CASMPVVRTSSYEQYF	TGTGCCAGCATGCCAGTCGTTCGGACATCGTCCTACGAGCAGTACTTC
TRBV6-2/TRBV6-3	few	NA	TRBJ2-1	CASSLYWYEQFF	TGTGCCAGCAGTTTGTATTGGTATGAGCAGTTCTTC
TRBV20-1	NA	NA	TRBJ2-1	CSAHPPIQHSSYNEQFF	TGCAGTGCTCATCCCCCCATTCAGCACAGCTCCTACAATGAGCAGTTCTTC
TRBV7-9	NA	NA	TRBJ2-6	CASSFVGRRAGANVLTF	TGTGCCAGCAGCTTCGTGGGCCGGCGGGCTGGGGCCAACGTCCTGACTTTC